Included here is one T cell receptor beta chain sequence, with context. Its specific antigen is unknown. Base qualities were left out, and no much larger clone turns up one base away. CDR1 and CDR2, looked up from the germline V gene (reference sequence), are LGHDT and YNNKEL. The junction shows trimming of 2 bases on V and 2 bases on J, plus 13 bases between the germline ends. From cysteine to phenylalanine, the CDR3 is 15 amino acids long. Only CDR3 DNA remains: 45 bases, in frame from the first base. This sample was taken from a study of T cells of healthy individuals (dated by TCRdb to 2016 to 2019). Library creation used 5' RACE. The run used an Illumina MiSeq. The public reads were quality trimmed at Q25 with fastp and then assembled into clones with MiXCR by TCRdb, keeping productive beta chains. Each CDR3 protein appears once, grouped with its most common genes and DNA. The sample has tens of thousands of distinct CDR3 sequences on record, about 16% of them singletons. The leading ten clones occupy around 4.6% of the sample.

The clonotype was recovered from a human donor in good health. Recombination connected TRBV3-1 to TRBJ2-7, with a tentative D gene TRBD2 over 6 matching bases. Here is the DNA: TGTGCCAGCAGCCAAAGGCTAGCGAAGACCTACGAGCAGTACTTC. It codes for CASSQRLAKTYEQYF.